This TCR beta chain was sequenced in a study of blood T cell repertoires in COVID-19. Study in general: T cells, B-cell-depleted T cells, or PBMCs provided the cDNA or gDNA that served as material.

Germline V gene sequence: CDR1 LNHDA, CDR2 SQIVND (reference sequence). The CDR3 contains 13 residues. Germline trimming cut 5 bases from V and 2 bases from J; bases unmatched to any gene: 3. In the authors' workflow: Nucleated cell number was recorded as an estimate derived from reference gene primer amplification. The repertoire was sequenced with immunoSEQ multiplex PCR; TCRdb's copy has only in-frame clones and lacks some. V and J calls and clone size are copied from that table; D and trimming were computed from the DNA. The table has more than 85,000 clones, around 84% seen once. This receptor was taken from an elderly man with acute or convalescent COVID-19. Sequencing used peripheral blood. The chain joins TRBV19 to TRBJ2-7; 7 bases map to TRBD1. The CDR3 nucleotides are TGTGCCAGTAGTCTCCAGGGGGCCTACGAGCAGTACTTC. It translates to CASSLQGAYEQYF.